The TCR beta chain described here comes from a study of beta chain features in type 1 diabetes (dated by TCRdb to the late 2010s). Study-level background: Mean age, gender distribution, total cell number and subset yield were not different between patients and healthy donors. A total of around 110,000,000 sorted cells were examined across all samples, and RNA yield correlated strongly with the number of cells per subset. In the study, recently diagnosed type 1 diabetes patients and matched healthy donors were compared on the TCRB repertoires of their sorted circulating CD4+ T cell subsets. Naive and central memory subsets were obtained from all 30 or so donors, but regulatory and stem cell-like memory subsets were isolated from only 8 patients and about 8 healthy donors. What the study reported, not specific to this receptor: PCR may preferentially amplify shorter templates, but because patient and control samples were amplified and corrected together, any resulting skew would affect both groups equally. Naive, central memory and regulatory TCRB repertoires appeared to be more alike among patients than among healthy donors. Fewer insertions and more nucleotide deletions at VDJ recombination sites were observed in patients with type 1 diabetes, implying thymic rearrangement abnormalities. Because cDNA was sequenced instead of genomic DNA, highly expressing activated cells could be over-represented, though the groups showed no difference in activation or CD3 levels. Type 1 diabetes patients showed a moderate but significant shortening of TCRB CDR3 length in all four CD4+ subsets. Because the HLA sub-analyses included only small numbers of individuals, any influence of HLA type on TCRB rearrangement was left unresolved.

The High Capacity cDNA Reverse Transcription Kit was used to reverse transcribe all of the isolated RNA, meaning that expressed TCRB transcripts were what got sequenced. Deep immunoSEQ sequencing was performed on naive, central memory and regulatory T cell samples, with an average of approximately 4 million total reads per sample. After sorted cells were lysed in RLT buffer, RNA was extracted with DNase-treated RNeasy Micro or Mini kits, with the choice depending on cell number. To prevent cross-contamination, each cell subset was processed individually, whereas patient and healthy donor samples were processed jointly. The immunoSEQ multiplex PCR was used to amplify TCRB sequences from cDNA, yielding 87-bp fragments that span the CDR3 region. The amplicons were sequenced using the Illumina HiSeq platform. On the authors' methods: Synthetic template baselines were used to correct PCR bias computationally, reads within Hamming distance 2 were collapsed together, and singletons that could not be merged were discarded. Reads were aligned to IMGT to assign V, D and J genes, CDR3 length, and insertions or deletions at six rearrangement sites. Within each subset, clonotype counts were normalized to sorted cell number, after which true diversity and Gini coefficients were computed with the tcR R package. The overlap coefficient, calculated on TCRB nucleotide sequences, was used to measure repertoire sharing. As a proxy for the pre-selection repertoire, out-of-frame TCRB sequences from naive cells were analyzed. TCRdb carries this immuneACCESS record with in-frame sequences only. Its versions omit some clonotypes, under half of them owing to an unresolved V gene in the studies checked, with the rest unexplained. The DNA gave D and trimming, while V, J and clone size come from that table. The sample data list about 650,000 clones, and under 15% of these were observed just once. Around 0.12% of the sample comes from the top ten.

The germline V gene yields SGHAT for CDR1 and FQNNGV for CDR2. From the cysteine through the phenylalanine, the CDR3 covers 14 amino acids. Only the CDR3 DNA stays, 42 bases, in frame from base 1. Trimming leaves V shorter by 8 bases and J shorter by 2 bases, with the junction holding 3 bases beyond the gene matches. About this clone itself: The clone's antigen remains unknown. No base quality values were provided; no much bigger clone lies one nucleotide off.

A single peripheral blood draw of 90 to 150 mL on average was collected from each donor into heparinised tubes. A BD FACSAria II was used to sort naive, central memory, regulatory and stem cell-like memory CD4+ T cells with a panel that included CD45RO, CCR7, CD25, CD127, CD95 and CD27. All sorted populations exceeded 95% purity. PBMCs were isolated immediately by Lymphoprep density gradient centrifugation and stained directly without culture. To minimize batch effects, samples were stained and sorted in pairs, one healthy donor with one patient per experiment. Sequenced material: naive CD4+ T cells from blood. Taken with the paper, the label for cell subset or site translates to: true naive CD4+ T cells. The receptor's source is a man in his thirties or forties with type 1 diabetes. Recombination connected TRBV11-2 to TRBJ1-6, and 7 bases in between align with TRBD1. CDR3 region: CASAQGAYNSPLHF. The DNA sequence follows: TGTGCCAGCGCCCAGGGGGCCTATAATTCACCCCTCCACTTT.